This T cell receptor beta chain stems from a study of blood T cell repertoires in COVID-19. Study information: There were acute and convalescent COVID-19 samples, and they came from the United States, Italy and Spain. T cells, B-cell-depleted T cells, or PBMCs supplied cDNA or gDNA.

Original data processing: Reference gene primers were amplified, and this amplification served to estimate nucleated cell counts. The method was immunoSEQ multiplex PCR; TCRdb's version includes in-frame clones alone and lacks a portion of them. D and trimming come from the DNA, and the V and J calls and clone size come from that table. The sample has tens of thousands of clones; 70% to 90% are singletons. The sequencing sample was made of peripheral blood. The sequence was collected from a man aged 65 to 85 with acute or convalescent COVID-19.

The CDR3 spells CASSPPYRVLRNTEAFF. The CDR3 nucleotides are TGTGCCAGCTCGCCTCCGTACAGGGTCCTCAGGAACACTGAAGCTTTCTTT. The chain is built from TRBV18 and TRBJ1-1; TRBD1 might be the D (6 bases). Germline CDR1 is KGHSH and CDR2 is LQKENI. The V and J ends lost 6 bases and 1 base respectively, with 21 bases between them. The CDR3 length is 17 residues.